The 23 T cell receptor beta chains below were found in one sample sequenced in a study of blood T cell repertoires in COVID-19. Clones were sequenced by immunoSEQ multiplex PCR, and TCRdb holds only the in-frame ones, with some missing. Of 300,000 to 350,000 clones in the sample, about 91% were seen once. Sequencing was performed on peripheral blood. These receptors were taken from a man younger than 40 with COVID-19, enrolled during active disease.

This chain joins TRBV5-6 and TRBJ1-2; 7 nucleotides align to TRBD1. V gave up 3 bases and J gave up 2 bases; unmatched junction bases: 4. Germline assignment: CDR1 SGHDT and CDR2 YYEEEE. The CDR3 extends over 14 amino acids. The CDR3 DNA sequence: TGTGCCAGCAGCTCCCGACAGGGAAACTATGGCTACACCTTC. Translating it yields CASSSRQGNYGYTF.

This clone was counted once. The J gene is TRBJ2-7, the V gene TRBV5-1, with 13 bases that match TRBD2. CDR3 length: 15 amino acids. The V and J ends lost 4 bases and 3 bases, in that order; junction bases with no gene match: 4. Germline CDR1 is SGHRS and CDR2 is YFSETQ. CDR3 protein: CASSAGLAGFYEQYF. DNA for the CDR3: TGCGCCAGCAGCGCGGGACTAGCGGGGTTCTACGAGCAGTACTTC.

This clone came up once. V is TRBV27 and J is TRBJ2-7; TRBD1 matches 10 bases. Germline trimming cut 5 bases from V and 5 bases from J; bases unmatched to any gene: 12. The V gene's germline CDR1 is MNHEY and CDR2 SMNVEV (reference sequence). This CDR3 region has 16 residues. For the CDR3, the DNA is TGTGCCAGCAGTCCGACAGGGGGCGAAAGGTCCCACGAGCAGTACTTC. Translated: CASSPTGGERSHEQYF.

CDR3 amino acids: CASRGQSGNTIYF. CDR3 DNA: TGTGCCAGCAGGGGACAGTCTGGAAACACCATATATTTT. V and J are TRBV6-5 and TRBJ1-3; TRBD1 agrees at 7 bases. After removal of 6 bases from V and 1 base from J, the junction contained 0 bases not matched to a gene. The CDR3 is 13 residues long. The germline CDR1 and CDR2 sequences are MNHEY and SVGAGI.

The CDR3 sequence: CATSRDLGRAGETQYF. CDR3 in DNA: TGTGCCACCAGCAGAGATCTCGGCAGGGCCGGAGAGACCCAGTACTTC. J is TRBJ2-5 and V is TRBV15; a weak D match, TRBD1 (5 bases). Germline CDR1 LNHNV, CDR2 YYDKDF (reference sequence). V was trimmed by 0 bases and J by 4 bases, leaving 15 bases between them. The CDR3 runs 16 residues.

V usage is TRBV18 and J usage is TRBJ2-2, with TRBD1 matching over 10 bases. The CDR3 loop spans 17 amino acids. J was trimmed by 2 bases and V by 3 bases; bases with no gene match: 6. Germline assignment: CDR1 KGHSH and CDR2 LQKENI. The CDR3 coding sequence is TGTGCCAGCTCACCGTACCGACAGGGGGCTAACACCGGGGAGCTGTTTTTT. Encoded protein: CASSPYRQGANTGELFF.

This clone was seen a few times. This rearrangement joins TRBV6-5 to TRBJ2-7; D is possibly TRBD2 (6 bases). CDR3 size: 16 residues. In germline, CDR1 is MNHEY, CDR2 SVGAGI. V was shortened by 0 bases and J by 4 bases, with 16 bases between the two germline ends. The chain's CDR3 is CASSYSTNGRTYEQYF. The CDR3 DNA reads TGTGCCAGCAGTTACTCGACGAACGGGAGAACGTACGAGCAGTACTTC.

The chain links TRBV27 to TRBJ1-1; TRBD1 might be the D (6 bases). The CDR3 has 14 residues. The germline CDR1 and CDR2 sequences are MNHEY and SMNVEV (reference sequence). Trimming stripped 7 bases from V and 10 bases from J, with 22 bases between. CDR3 in DNA: TGTGCCAGCACCCAAACAGGGCCCAGGGTTCGAGCTTTCTTT. It is translated as CASTQTGPRVRAFF.

The chain has TRBV29-1 and TRBJ2-6, with D tentatively TRBD1 (5 bases). Germline loops: CDR1 SQVTM, CDR2 ANQGSEA. Trimming shortened V by 0 bases and J by 0 bases, and 12 bases separated the two germline ends. The CDR3 length is 17 residues. The DNA for the CDR3 is TGCAGCGTTGAAGATGAGGACAAAAGCTCTGGGGCCAACGTCCTGACTTTC. Translated: CSVEDEDKSSGANVLTF.

The V and J genes are TRBV19 and TRBJ2-5; 7 nucleotides line up with TRBD1. The CDR3 length is 15 residues. Germline loops: CDR1 LNHDA, CDR2 SQIVND (reference sequence). With 4 bases clipped from V and 5 bases from J, the junction kept 10 bases outside the gene matches. In DNA form, the CDR3 reads TGTGCCAGTAGTAAGGGGGCAGGGCCGGGGGAGACCCAGTACTTC. Translated: CASSKGAGPGETQYF.

The chain links TRBV7-2 to TRBJ1-2; unclear D gene. The V end lost 7 bases, the J end lost 5 bases, and 11 bases lay between the germline ends. CDR3 length: 12 amino acids. CDR1 is SGHTA and CDR2 is FQGNSA in the germline V gene. CDR3 DNA: TGTGCCAGCACCCTCGGACTTTATGGCTACACCTTC. This gives the protein CASTLGLYGYTF.

V usage is TRBV7-2 and J usage is TRBJ1-1, with D possibly matching TRBD1 (6 bases). The V end lost 6 bases, the J end lost 6 bases, and 17 bases lay between the germline ends. This CDR3 region has 14 residues. CDR1 is SGHTA and CDR2 is FQGNSA in the germline V gene. The chain's CDR3 is CASRPTLTGPEAFF. For the CDR3, the DNA is TGTGCCAGCAGACCTACTCTCACAGGGCCTGAAGCTTTCTTT.

This chain joins TRBV11-2 and TRBJ2-3, with TRBD1 as a possible D gene (5 bases). The V gene lost 6 bases and the J gene lost 0 bases, with 10 bases spanning the gap. The CDR3 consists of 14 residues. The V gene's germline CDR1 is SGHAT and CDR2 FQNNGV. CDR3 loop: CASRETASTDTQYF. The DNA for the CDR3 is TGTGCCAGCAGGGAGACAGCTAGCACAGATACGCAGTATTTT.

The CDR3: CASSPTGPYEQYF. The CDR3 nucleotides read TGTGCCAGCAGTCCGACAGGTCCCTACGAGCAGTACTTC. The gene calls are TRBV27 and TRBJ2-7, with D possibly being TRBD1 (6 bases). The germline V gene has CDR1 MNHEY and CDR2 SMNVEV (reference sequence). Trimming removed 5 bases from V and 2 bases from J, with 10 bases in between. The CDR3 is 13 amino acids.

This chain joins TRBV19 and TRBJ2-5; 10 nucleotides line up with TRBD1. Per germline, CDR1 LNHDA and CDR2 SQIVND (reference sequence). The J segment lost 5 bases and the V segment lost 5 bases, leaving 8 bases of the junction unmatched. The CDR3 covers 15 residues. The CDR3 DNA reads as TGTGCCAGTAGTGCACGACAGGGGGCATGGGAGACCCAGTACTTC. Amino acid sequence: CASSARQGAWETQYF. Together with reference TRBV19 and TRBJ2-5, the CDR3 gives the full variable domain: DGGITQSPKYLFRKEGQNVTLSCEQNLNHDAMYWYRQDPGQGLRLIYYSQIVNDFQKGDIAEGYSVSREKKESFPLTVTSAQKNPTAFYLCASSARQGAWETQYFGPGTRLLVL.

The chain couples TRBV18 to TRBJ2-7, with TRBD1 identical over 8 bases. The V segment lost 3 bases and the J segment 3 bases; nucleotides outside the gene matches: 7. Germline V gene data show CDR1 as KGHSH and CDR2 as LQKENI. CDR3 size: 15 residues. The DNA of the CDR3 is TGTGCCAGCTCACCCCAGGACAGGGTAGGCTACGAGCAGTACTTC. It yields the protein CASSPQDRVGYEQYF.

The chain employs TRBV5-4 and TRBJ2-2; 11 nucleotides match TRBD2. Germline values: CDR1 SGHNT, CDR2 YYREEE (reference sequence). This CDR3 has 16 residues. J was trimmed by 5 bases and V by 5 bases; bases with no gene match: 8. In DNA form, the CDR3 reads TGTGCCAGCAGATACGCCGGGACTAGCGGTACCGGGGAGCTGTTTTTT. Its protein product is CASRYAGTSGTGELFF.

The rearrangement uses TRBV6-5 and TRBJ2-7, with a weak D call TRBD1 (5 bases). Per the germline V gene, CDR1 is MNHEY and CDR2 is SVGAGI. There are 15 residues in the CDR3. V lost 2 bases and J lost 3, with 14 bases in between. The CDR3 loop reads CASSYQGFSGYEQYF. The CDR3 DNA is TGTGCCAGCAGTTACCAGGGATTTTCTGGCTACGAGCAGTACTTC.

V and J are TRBV2 and TRBJ2-5; D is possibly TRBD1 (5 bases). CDR1 is SNHLY, CDR2 FYNNEI, per germline. The CDR3 has 18 amino acids. V was pared by 1 base and J by 2 bases, with 20 bases between. The CDR3 reads CASSEGQSNLPVQETQYF. The CDR3 bases are TGTGCCAGCAGTGAAGGACAGTCCAACCTCCCAGTTCAAGAGACCCAGTACTTC.

This clone turned up a few times. The identical CDR3 is also encoded by other nucleotide sequences in the sample. The CDR3 DNA follows: TGCAGTGCCCGGGATGGCTACACCTTC. It specifies CSARDGYTF. The V and J genes are TRBV20-1 and TRBJ1-2; D remains unclear. Germline V lookup: CDR1 DFQATT, CDR2 SNEGSKA (reference sequence). This CDR3 is 9 amino acids long. Trimming removed 6 bases from V and 6 bases from J, with 5 bases in between.

To note about this clone: This sample also contains other DNA sequences that code for the same CDR3. The genes are TRBV4-2 and TRBJ1-4; D might be TRBD1 (5 bases). Germline CDR1 LGHNA, CDR2 YNFKEQ. Between the trimmed V and J ends, which lost 0 bases and 4 bases, there was a span of 9 bases. The CDR3 spans 15 residues. CDR3 in amino acids: CASSQDLQGNEKLFF. In nucleotides, the CDR3 is TGTGCCAGCAGCCAAGATCTCCAGGGTAATGAAAAACTGTTTTTT.

The rearrangement uses TRBV18 and TRBJ2-7; D uncertain. The ends were cut back, 6 bases at V and 3 bases at J, with 6 bases in the middle. This CDR3 has 11 residues. In germline, CDR1 is KGHSH, CDR2 LQKENI. The CDR3 DNA is TGTGCCAGCTCGCCTAACTACGAGCAGTACTTC. Translation: CASSPNYEQYF. Complete variable domain (other parts from reference TRBV18 and TRBJ2-7): NAGVMQNPRHLVRRRGQEARLRCSPMKGHSHVYWYRQLPEEGLKFMVYLQKENIIDESGMPKERFSAEFPKEGPSILRIQQVVRGDSAAYFCASSPNYEQYFGPGTRLTVT.

J is TRBJ1-3 and V is TRBV29-1, with a weak D call TRBD1 (6 bases). V gave up 4 bases and J gave up 0 bases, with 13 bases separating them. There are 15 residues in the CDR3. Germline V gene data show CDR1 as SQVTM and CDR2 as ANQGSEA. The DNA for the CDR3 is TGCAGCGTTGGCGGGGGACACTTCTCTGGAAACACCATATATTTT. Its translation is CSVGGGHFSGNTIYF.